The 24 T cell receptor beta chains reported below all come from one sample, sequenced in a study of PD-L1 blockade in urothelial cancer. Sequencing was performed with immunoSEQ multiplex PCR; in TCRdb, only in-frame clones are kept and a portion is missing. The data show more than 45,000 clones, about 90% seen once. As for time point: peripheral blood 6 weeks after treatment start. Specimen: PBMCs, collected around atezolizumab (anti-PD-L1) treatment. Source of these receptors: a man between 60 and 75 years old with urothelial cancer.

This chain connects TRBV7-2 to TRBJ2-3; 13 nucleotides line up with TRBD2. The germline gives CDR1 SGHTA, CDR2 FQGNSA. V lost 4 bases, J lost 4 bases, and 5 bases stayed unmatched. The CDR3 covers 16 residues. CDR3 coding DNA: TGTGCCAGCAGCTCTCGGACTAGCGGGGGAGCAGATACGCAGTATTTT. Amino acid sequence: CASSSRTSGGADTQYF. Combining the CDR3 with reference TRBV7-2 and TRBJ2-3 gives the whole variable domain GAGVSQSPSNKVTEKGKDVELRCDPISGHTALYWYRQSLGQGLEFLIYFQGNSAPDKSGLPSDRFSAERTGGSVSTLTIQRTQQEDSAVYLCASSSRTSGGADTQYFGPGTRLTVL.

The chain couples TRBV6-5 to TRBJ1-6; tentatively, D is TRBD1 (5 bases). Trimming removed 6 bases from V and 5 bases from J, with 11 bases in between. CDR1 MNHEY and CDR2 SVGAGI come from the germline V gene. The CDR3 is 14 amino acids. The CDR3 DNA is TGTGCCAGCAGAACCGACAGCAATAATTCACCCCTCCACTTT. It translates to CASRTDSNNSPLHF.

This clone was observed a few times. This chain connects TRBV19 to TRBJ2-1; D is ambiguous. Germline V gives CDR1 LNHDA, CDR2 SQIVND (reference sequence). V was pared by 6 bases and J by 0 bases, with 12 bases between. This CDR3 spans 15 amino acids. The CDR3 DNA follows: TGTGCCAGTAGCCCGGTCCTGAGCTCCTACAATGAGCAGTTCTTC. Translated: CASSPVLSSYNEQFF.

DNA of the CDR3: TGTGCCAGCAGTGACGAACGGGGGAATACGCAGTATTTT. The encoded protein is CASSDERGNTQYF. The chain carries TRBV6-4 and TRBJ2-3; tentatively, D is TRBD2 (6 bases). Looked up from germline, CDR1 is MRHNA and CDR2 is SNTAGT. There are 13 residues in the CDR3. V was clipped by 2 bases and J by 7 bases, with 10 bases between them.

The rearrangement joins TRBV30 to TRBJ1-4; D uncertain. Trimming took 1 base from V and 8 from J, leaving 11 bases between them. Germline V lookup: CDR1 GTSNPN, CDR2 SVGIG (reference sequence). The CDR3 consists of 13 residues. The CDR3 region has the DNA TGTGCCTGGAGTGGGACCACGGGGGAAAAACTGTTTTTT. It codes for CAWSGTTGEKLFF. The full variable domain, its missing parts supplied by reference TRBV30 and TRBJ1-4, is SQTIHQWPATLVQPVGSPLSLECTVEGTSNPNLYWYRQAAGRGLQLLFYSVGIGQISSEVPQNLSASRPQDRQFILSSKKLLLSDSGFYLCAWSGTTGEKLFFGSGTQLSVL.

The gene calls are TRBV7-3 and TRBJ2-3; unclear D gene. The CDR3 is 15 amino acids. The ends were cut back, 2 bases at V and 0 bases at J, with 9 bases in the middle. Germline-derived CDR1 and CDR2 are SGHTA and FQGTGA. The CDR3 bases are TGTGCCAGCAGCTTATCGCTTAGCAGCACAGATACGCAGTATTTT. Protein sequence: CASSLSLSSTDTQYF.

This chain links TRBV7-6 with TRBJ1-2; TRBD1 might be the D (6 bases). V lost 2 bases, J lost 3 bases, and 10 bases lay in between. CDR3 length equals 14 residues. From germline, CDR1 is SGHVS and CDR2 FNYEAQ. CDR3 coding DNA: TGTGCCAGCAGCTTAAGGGGGGGGGACTATGGCTACACCTTC. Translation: CASSLRGGDYGYTF. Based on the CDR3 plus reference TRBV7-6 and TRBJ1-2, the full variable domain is GAGVSQSPRYKVTKRGQDVALRCDPISGHVSLYWYRQALGQGPEFLTYFNYEAQQDKSGLPNDRFSAERPEGSISTLTIQRTEQRDSAMYRCASSLRGGDYGYTFGSGTRLTVV.

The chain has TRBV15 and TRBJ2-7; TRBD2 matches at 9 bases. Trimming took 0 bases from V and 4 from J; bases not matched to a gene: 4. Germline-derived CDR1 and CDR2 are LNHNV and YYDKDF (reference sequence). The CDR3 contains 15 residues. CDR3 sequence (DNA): TGTGCCACCAGCAGAGATCTTAGCGGGGGTTACGAGCAGTACTTC. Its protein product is CATSRDLSGGYEQYF.

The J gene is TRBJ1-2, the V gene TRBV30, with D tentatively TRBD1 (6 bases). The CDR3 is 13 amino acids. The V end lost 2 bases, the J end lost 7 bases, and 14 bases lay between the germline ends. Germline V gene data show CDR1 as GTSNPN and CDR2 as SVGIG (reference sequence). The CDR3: CAWSIPQGSGYTF. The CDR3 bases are TGTGCCTGGAGTATCCCTCAGGGGTCTGGCTACACCTTC. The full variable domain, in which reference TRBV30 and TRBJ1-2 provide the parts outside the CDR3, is SQTIHQWPATLVQPVGSPLSLECTVEGTSNPNLYWYRQAAGRGLQLLFYSVGIGQISSEVPQNLSASRPQDRQFILSSKKLLLSDSGFYLCAWSIPQGSGYTFGSGTRLTVV.

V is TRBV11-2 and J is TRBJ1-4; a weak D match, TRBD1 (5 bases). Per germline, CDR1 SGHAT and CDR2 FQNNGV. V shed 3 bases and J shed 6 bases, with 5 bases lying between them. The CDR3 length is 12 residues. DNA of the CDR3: TGTGCCAGCAGCTTCAGGGATGAAAAACTGTTTTTT. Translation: CASSFRDEKLFF.

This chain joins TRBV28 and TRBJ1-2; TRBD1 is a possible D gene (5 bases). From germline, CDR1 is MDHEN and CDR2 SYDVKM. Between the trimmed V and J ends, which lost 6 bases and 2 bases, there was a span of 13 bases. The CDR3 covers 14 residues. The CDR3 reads CASRPGGDNYGYTF. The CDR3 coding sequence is TGTGCCAGCAGACCCGGCGGGGACAACTATGGCTACACCTTC.

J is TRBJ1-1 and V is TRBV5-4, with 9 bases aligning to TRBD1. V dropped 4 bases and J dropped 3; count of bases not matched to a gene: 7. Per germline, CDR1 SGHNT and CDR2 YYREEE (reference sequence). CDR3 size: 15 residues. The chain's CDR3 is CASSRQGGRYTEAFF. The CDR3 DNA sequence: TGTGCCAGCAGCAGACAGGGGGGACGGTACACTGAAGCTTTCTTT.

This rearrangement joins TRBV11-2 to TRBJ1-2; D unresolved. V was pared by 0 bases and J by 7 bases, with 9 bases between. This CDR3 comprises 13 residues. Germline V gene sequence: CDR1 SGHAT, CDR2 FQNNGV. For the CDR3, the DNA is TGTGCCAGCAGCTTAGACCGAGTTACTGGCTACACCTTC. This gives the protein CASSLDRVTGYTF.

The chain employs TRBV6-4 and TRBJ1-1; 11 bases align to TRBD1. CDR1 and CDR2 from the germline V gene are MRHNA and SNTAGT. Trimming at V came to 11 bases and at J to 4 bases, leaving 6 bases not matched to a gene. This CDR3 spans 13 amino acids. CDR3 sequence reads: CAGDRGIGTEAFF. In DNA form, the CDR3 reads TGTGCCGGGGACAGGGGGATCGGCACTGAAGCTTTCTTT.

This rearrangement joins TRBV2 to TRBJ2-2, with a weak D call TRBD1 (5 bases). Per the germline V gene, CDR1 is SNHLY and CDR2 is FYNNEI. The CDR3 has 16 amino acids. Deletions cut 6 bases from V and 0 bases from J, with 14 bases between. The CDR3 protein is CASRKLDSPNTGELFF. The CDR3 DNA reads TGTGCCAGCAGGAAATTAGACAGCCCGAACACCGGGGAGCTGTTTTTT.

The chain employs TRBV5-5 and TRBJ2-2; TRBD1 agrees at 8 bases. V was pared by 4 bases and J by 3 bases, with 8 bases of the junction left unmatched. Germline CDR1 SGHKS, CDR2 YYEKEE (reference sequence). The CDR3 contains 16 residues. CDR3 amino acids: CASSVQTGDYTGELFF. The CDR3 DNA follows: TGTGCCAGCAGCGTCCAGACAGGGGACTACACCGGGGAGCTGTTTTTT. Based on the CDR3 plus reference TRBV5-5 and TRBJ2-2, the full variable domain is DAGVTQSPTHLIKTRGQQVTLRCSPISGHKSVSWYQQVLGQGPQFIFQYYEKEERGRGNFPDRFSARQFPNYSSELNVNALLLGDSALYLCASSVQTGDYTGELFFGEGSRLTVL.

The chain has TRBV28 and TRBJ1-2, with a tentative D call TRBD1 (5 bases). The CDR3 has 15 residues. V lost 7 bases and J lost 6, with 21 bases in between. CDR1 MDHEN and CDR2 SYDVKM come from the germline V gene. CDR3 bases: TGTGCCAGCAATGACGCGAGTCCAGGGTGGAATGGCTACACCTTC. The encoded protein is CASNDASPGWNGYTF.

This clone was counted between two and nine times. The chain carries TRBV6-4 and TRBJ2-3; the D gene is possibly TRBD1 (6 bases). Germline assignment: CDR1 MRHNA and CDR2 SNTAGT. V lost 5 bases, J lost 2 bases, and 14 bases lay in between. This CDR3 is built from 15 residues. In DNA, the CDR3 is TGTGCCAGCAGTCCAGGACAGTGGGACACAGATACGCAGTATTTT. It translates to CASSPGQWDTDTQYF.

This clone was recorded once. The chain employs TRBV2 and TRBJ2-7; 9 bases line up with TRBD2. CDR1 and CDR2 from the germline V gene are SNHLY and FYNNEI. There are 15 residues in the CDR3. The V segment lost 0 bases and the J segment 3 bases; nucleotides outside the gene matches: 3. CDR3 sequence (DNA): TGTGCCAGCAGTGAAGCGCTAGCGGGGAGCTACGAGCAGTACTTC. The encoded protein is CASSEALAGSYEQYF. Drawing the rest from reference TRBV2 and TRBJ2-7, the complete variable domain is EPEVTQTPSHQVTQMGQEVILRCVPISNHLYFYWYRQILGQKVEFLVSFYNNEISEKSEIFDDQFSVERPDGSNFTLKIRSTKLEDSAMYFCASSEALAGSYEQYFGPGTRLTVT.

CDR3 protein: CASSMDTTQETQYF. The CDR3 region has the DNA TGCGCCAGCAGCATGGACACTACTCAAGAGACCCAGTACTTC. The gene calls are TRBV5-1 and TRBJ2-5, with a possible D match to TRBD1 (5 bases). This CDR3 has 14 residues. Trimming took 4 bases from V and 2 from J, leaving 12 bases between them. Germline V gene lookup returns CDR1 SGHRS and CDR2 YFSETQ.

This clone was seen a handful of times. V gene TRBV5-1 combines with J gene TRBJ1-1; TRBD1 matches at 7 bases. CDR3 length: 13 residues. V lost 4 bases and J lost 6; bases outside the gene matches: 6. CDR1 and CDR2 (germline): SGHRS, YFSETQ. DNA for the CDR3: TGCGCCAGCAGCCTCGACAGGGTAGCTGAAGCTTTCTTT. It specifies CASSLDRVAEAFF.

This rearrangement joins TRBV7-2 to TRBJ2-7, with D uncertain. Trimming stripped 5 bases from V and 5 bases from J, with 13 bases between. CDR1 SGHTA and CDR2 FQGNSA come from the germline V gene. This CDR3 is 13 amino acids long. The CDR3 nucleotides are TGTGCCAGCAGCGCCCCCGGTCTCAACGAGCAGTACTTC. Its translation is CASSAPGLNEQYF.

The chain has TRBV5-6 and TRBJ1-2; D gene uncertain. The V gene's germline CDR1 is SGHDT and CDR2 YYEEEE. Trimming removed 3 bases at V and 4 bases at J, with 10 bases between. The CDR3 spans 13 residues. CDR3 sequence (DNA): TGTGCCAGCAGCTCCGCGGTTGGCTATGGCTACACCTTC. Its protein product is CASSSAVGYGYTF.

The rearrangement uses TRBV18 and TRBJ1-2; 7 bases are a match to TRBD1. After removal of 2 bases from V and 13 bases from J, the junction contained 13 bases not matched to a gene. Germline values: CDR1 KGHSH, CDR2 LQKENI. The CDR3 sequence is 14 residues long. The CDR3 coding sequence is TGTGCCAGCTCACCATTCAGGGACAGTTTAGAAGCCACCTTC. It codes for CASSPFRDSLEATF. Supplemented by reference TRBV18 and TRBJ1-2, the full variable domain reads NAGVMQNPRHLVRRRGQEARLRCSPMKGHSHVYWYRQLPEEGLKFMVYLQKENIIDESGMPKERFSAEFPKEGPSILRIQQVVRGDSAAYFCASSPFRDSLEATFGSGTRLTVV.